The 27 T cell receptor beta chains given below trace back to one sample, sequenced in a study of T cells in Graves' hyperthyroidism and ophthalmopathy. RNA transcripts provided the source from which TCR beta CDR3 regions were amplified. First-round RT-PCR with HTBI primers amplified the TCR CDR3 region. TCRdb re-called the multiplex PCR reads with MiXCR, one entry per CDR3 protein. Found here are around 600,000 distinct CDR3 sequences, roughly 15% of them singletons; the top ten hold around 12%. Sample: blood. The receptors come from a woman aged 50 to 60 with Graves' ophthalmopathy.

This clonotype was detected many times. The rearrangement links TRBV13 to TRBJ1-1; D uncertain. Per germline, CDR1 PRHDT and CDR2 FYEKMQ (reference sequence). Trimming cost V 5 bases and J 0 bases, with 13 bases left between them. This CDR3 has 15 residues. This CDR3 reads CASSEKPYMNTEAFF. CDR3 in DNA: TGTGCCAGCAGCGAAAAGCCATACATGAACACTGAAGCTTTCTTT. Combining the CDR3 with reference TRBV13 and TRBJ1-1 gives the whole variable domain AAGVIQSPRHLIKEKRETATLKCYPIPRHDTVYWYQQGPGQDPQFLISFYEKMQSDKGSIPDRFSAQQFSDYHSELNMSSLELGDSALYFCASSEKPYMNTEAFFGQGTRLTVV.

This clonotype showed up many times. The V and J genes are TRBV20-1 and TRBJ2-1; 10 bases map to TRBD2. The CDR3 extends over 16 amino acids. CDR1 and CDR2 (germline): DFQATT, SNEGSKA (reference sequence). The V and J ends lost 3 bases and 0 bases, in that order; junction bases with no gene match: 5. The CDR3 region is CSASPASGSSYNEQFF. CDR3 coding DNA: TGCAGTGCTAGCCCCGCTAGCGGGAGCTCCTACAATGAGCAGTTCTTC.

This clonotype was seen more than once but under ten times. The chain uses TRBV28 and TRBJ2-2; 9 bases line up with TRBD1. This CDR3 contains 17 residues. The trim removed 5 bases at V and 4 bases at J, leaving 11 bases unmatched. The V gene's germline CDR1 is MDHEN and CDR2 SYDVKM. The DNA for the CDR3 is TGTGCCAGCAGTGACCGCCCCGGGACAGGGAGCACCGGGGAGCTGTTTTTT. The encoded protein is CASSDRPGTGSTGELFF. Full variable domain (outside the CDR3, taken from reference TRBV28 and TRBJ2-2): DVKVTQSSRYLVKRTGEKVFLECVQDMDHENMFWYRQDPGLGLRLIYFSYDVKMKEKGDIPEGYSVSREKKERFSLILESASTNQTSMYLCASSDRPGTGSTGELFFGEGSRLTVL.

This clonotype has at least ten counts. The chain is built from TRBV7-3 and TRBJ2-2; D call uncertain. CDR1 and CDR2 (germline): SGHTA, FQGTGA. V shed 3 bases and J shed 6 bases, with 5 bases lying between them. CDR3 size: 12 residues. This CDR3 reads CASSFVSGELFF. The DNA of the CDR3 is TGTGCCAGCAGCTTCGTCTCCGGGGAGCTGTTTTTT.

The V call is TRBV7-2, the J call TRBJ2-7, with D maybe TRBD2 (5 bases). CDR1 and CDR2 from the germline V gene are SGHTA and FQGNSA. Trimming cost V 1 base and J 7 bases, with 14 bases left between them. The CDR3 loop spans 14 amino acids. DNA for the CDR3: TGTGCCAGCAGCTTAGGGCCGACTACCGGGGAGCAGTACTTC. Its translation is CASSLGPTTGEQYF.

This clonotype was seen at least ten times. This sequence joins TRBV7-8 and TRBJ1-1; D is undetermined. CDR3 length: 13 residues. With 1 base removed from V and 3 bases from J, the gap between germline ends came to 6 bases. In germline, CDR1 is SGHVS, CDR2 FQNEAQ. Written as DNA, the CDR3 is TGTGCCAGCAGCTTAGGAGTTTACACTGAAGCTTTCTTT. Its protein product is CASSLGVYTEAFF. Combining the CDR3 with reference TRBV7-8 and TRBJ1-1 gives the whole variable domain GAGVSQSPRYKVAKRGQDVALRCDPISGHVSLFWYQQALGQGPEFLTYFQNEAQLDKSGLPSDRFFAERPEGSVSTLKIQRTQQEDSAVYLCASSLGVYTEAFFGQGTRLTVV.

The chain combines TRBV29-1 with TRBJ1-1; D ambiguous. CDR3 length: 10 amino acids. CDR1 is SQVTM, CDR2 ANQGSEA, per germline. With 8 bases removed from V and 3 bases from J, the gap between germline ends came to 7 bases. The CDR3 coding sequence is TGCAGCACGTGGGACACTGAAGCTTTCTTT. Protein sequence: CSTWDTEAFF.

Many counts were recorded for this clonotype. This chain connects TRBV12-3 or TRBV12-4 to TRBJ2-5; 8 nucleotides agree with TRBD1. This CDR3 is 16 amino acids long. J lost 7 bases, V lost 5 bases, and 15 bases had no gene match. CDR3 protein: CASSREGQGTGTTQYF. As DNA, the CDR3 is TGTGCCAGCAGTAGGGAAGGACAGGGTACGGGAACGACCCAGTACTTC.

V and J are TRBV28 and TRBJ2-1; 11 positions agree with TRBD2. Unmatched junction bases numbered 7, after V lost 6 bases and J lost 3 bases. The CDR3 runs to 16 residues. CDR1 MDHEN and CDR2 SYDVKM come from the germline V gene. As DNA, the CDR3 is TGTGCCAGCAGCCCGGGACTAGCGGACCACTACAATGAGCAGTTCTTC. The encoded protein is CASSPGLADHYNEQFF.

This clonotype showed up many times. V gene TRBV5-1 combines with J gene TRBJ1-3; D ambiguous. Germline CDR1 is SGHRS and CDR2 is YFSETQ. Trimming removed 0 bases from V and 0 bases from J, with 7 bases in between. The CDR3 contains 15 residues. The CDR3 loop is CASSLDPVSGNTIYF. The CDR3 nucleotides are TGCGCCAGCAGCTTGGATCCAGTCTCTGGAAACACCATATATTTT.

This clonotype was seen a few times. The chain couples TRBV27 to TRBJ1-1; D uncertain. Germline lookup yields CDR1 MNHEY and CDR2 SMNVEV (reference sequence). The CDR3 is 11 amino acids. V was pared by 7 bases and J by 1 base, with 4 bases between. CDR3 sequence: CASIKNTEAFF. The CDR3 DNA is TGTGCCAGCATTAAGAACACTGAAGCTTTCTTT.

The chain joins TRBV18 to TRBJ1-2, with no clear D. Looked up from germline, CDR1 is KGHSH and CDR2 is LQKENI. The CDR3 runs to 12 residues. Deletions cut 5 bases from V and 6 bases from J, with 10 bases between. CDR3 coding DNA: TGTGCCAGCTCATCCGCTGGGGATGGCTACACCTTC. Amino acid sequence: CASSSAGDGYTF.

Many counts were recorded for this clonotype. The gene calls are TRBV11-2 and TRBJ1-4; D gene ambiguous. Trimming shortened V by 4 bases and J by 8 bases, and 11 bases separated the two germline ends. The CDR3 length is 13 residues. CDR1 is SGHAT, CDR2 FQNNGV, per germline. The CDR3 DNA sequence: TGTGCCAGCAGCTCCCGACTCGGGGAAAAACTGTTTTTT. It is translated as CASSSRLGEKLFF.

In this sample, this clonotype turned up many times. This chain joins TRBV3-1 and TRBJ2-7, with D tentatively TRBD2 (5 bases). Between the trimmed V and J ends, which lost 0 bases and 6 bases, there was a span of 18 bases. Germline values: CDR1 LGHDT, CDR2 YNNKEL (reference sequence). CDR3 size: 16 residues. The chain's CDR3 is CASSQDLAGLGGEQYF. CDR3 DNA sequence: TGTGCCAGCAGCCAAGATTTGGCGGGTCTAGGTGGCGAGCAGTACTTC.

The chain couples TRBV20-1 to TRBJ2-3; D gene uncertain. Trimming took off 0 bases at V and 0 bases at J, with 16 bases between the two ends. Germline CDR1 and CDR2: DFQATT and SNEGSKA (reference sequence). The length of the CDR3 is 17 residues. CDR3 sequence: CSARDIGSWDSTDTQYF. DNA for the CDR3: TGCAGTGCTAGAGATATAGGGTCCTGGGATAGCACAGATACGCAGTATTTT.

Many counts were recorded for this clonotype. The chain employs TRBV3-1 and TRBJ1-2; TRBD1 matches 8 bases. Trimming at V came to 0 bases and at J to 7 bases, leaving 4 bases not matched to a gene. This CDR3 has 14 residues. The germline V gene encodes CDR1 LGHDT and CDR2 YNNKEL (reference sequence). CDR3 sequence reads: CASSQETGVFGYTF. DNA of the CDR3: TGTGCCAGCAGCCAAGAGACAGGGGTTTTTGGCTACACCTTC. The full variable domain, rest sourced from reference TRBV3-1 and TRBJ1-2, is DTAVSQTPKYLVTQMGNDKSIKCEQNLGHDTMYWYKQDSKKFLKIMFSYNNKELIINETVPNRFSPKSPDKAHLNLHINSLELGDSAVYFCASSQETGVFGYTFGSGTRLTVV.

This clonotype was seen a handful of times. The chain carries TRBV15 and TRBJ1-5, with 8 positions matching TRBD1. J was trimmed by 2 bases and V by 3 bases; bases with no gene match: 6. Germline CDR1 LNHNV, CDR2 YYDKDF (reference sequence). CDR3 length equals 16 residues. The CDR3 here is CATSRRTGLGNQPQHF. CDR3 nucleotides: TGTGCCACCAGCAGGCGGACAGGGCTCGGCAATCAGCCCCAGCATTTT.

This clonotype was seen more than once but under ten times. The genes are TRBV3-1 and TRBJ2-1; TRBD2 agrees at 11 bases. The ends lost 5 bases at V and 12 bases at J; junction bases unmatched: 15. This CDR3 has 16 amino acids. CDR1 is LGHDT, CDR2 YNNKEL, per germline (reference sequence). The CDR3 region has the DNA TGTGCCAGCAGCACCCCTCTAGCGGGAGGTAAATGGGGGCAGTTCTTC. Translation gives CASSTPLAGGKWGQFF.

This clonotype was detected ten times or more. Written as DNA, the CDR3 is TGTGCCAGCAATCCAGGGACTCTCTACGAGCAGTACTTC. It specifies CASNPGTLYEQYF. V is TRBV28 and J is TRBJ2-7; possible D gene TRBD2, 6 bases. The CDR3 has 13 amino acids. Germline V CDR1 and CDR2: MDHEN, SYDVKM. Trimming took 7 bases from V and 3 from J, leaving 13 bases between them.

Ten or more counts support this clonotype. Here the CDR3 DNA reads TGTGCCAGCAGCCCCGGGACAGGGGCCTATGGCTACACCTTC. This sequence encodes CASSPGTGAYGYTF. The chain has TRBV7-2 and TRBJ1-2; 10 positions match TRBD1. Germline CDR1 is SGHTA and CDR2 is FQGNSA. The CDR3 sequence is 14 residues long. The V and J ends lost 5 bases and 4 bases, in that order; junction bases with no gene match: 4.

The J gene is TRBJ2-7, the V gene TRBV4-3; TRBD2 matches 11 bases. V was pared by 0 bases and J by 1 base, with 2 bases of the junction left unmatched. The CDR3 spans 16 residues. Germline V gives CDR1 LGHNA, CDR2 YSLEER. The CDR3 loop reads CASSQETSGKSYEQYF. In DNA form, the CDR3 reads TGCGCCAGCAGCCAAGAGACTAGCGGGAAATCCTACGAGCAGTACTTC.

This clonotype occurred many times. This rearrangement joins TRBV20-1 to TRBJ2-3; TRBD1 aligns across 8 bases. This CDR3 is built from 15 residues. J lost 7 bases, V lost 7 bases, and 16 bases had no gene match. Germline CDR1 reads DFQATT; CDR2 reads SNEGSKA (reference sequence). The CDR3: CSVRGQGTGENTQYF. CDR3 in DNA: TGCAGTGTAAGGGGTCAAGGGACAGGAGAAAATACGCAGTATTTT.

The V call is TRBV29-1, the J call TRBJ2-2; possible D gene TRBD1, 6 bases. The V end lost 5 bases, the J end lost 2 bases, and 9 bases lay between the germline ends. Germline CDR1 SQVTM, CDR2 ANQGSEA. The CDR3 is made up of 13 amino acids. DNA for the CDR3: TGCAGCGTTCAACAGGGTAACACCGGGGAGCTGTTTTTT. It specifies CSVQQGNTGELFF.

This clonotype was counted at least ten times. CDR3 DNA: TGTGCCAGCAGTTTCGCGGGGGGTGGTAGCAATCAGCCCCAGCATTTT. Its translation is CASSFAGGGSNQPQHF. The rearrangement uses TRBV28 and TRBJ1-5; tentative D call: TRBD1 (5 bases). This CDR3 region has 16 residues. Between the trimmed V and J ends, which lost 3 bases and 0 bases, there was a span of 12 bases. Germline CDR1 reads MDHEN; CDR2 reads SYDVKM.

This clonotype showed up many times. This chain connects TRBV20-1 to TRBJ2-3, with TRBD2 matching over 9 bases. V lost 6 bases and J lost 0; bases outside the gene matches: 4. Germline V gene sequence: CDR1 DFQATT, CDR2 SNEGSKA (reference sequence). The CDR3 runs 14 residues. The CDR3 nucleotides are TGCAGTGCAAATAGCGGGGGAAGCACAGATACGCAGTATTTT. It yields the protein CSANSGGSTDTQYF.

This clonotype was counted many times. The chain employs TRBV29-1 and TRBJ1-2; TRBD1 agrees at 12 bases. Germline V gene sequence: CDR1 SQVTM, CDR2 ANQGSEA. Trimming at V came to 6 bases and at J to 7 bases, leaving 9 bases not matched to a gene. The CDR3 consists of 14 residues. DNA of the CDR3: TGCAGCGTGGCATGGGGACAGGGGGCTTCTGGCTACACCTTC. Its protein product is CSVAWGQGASGYTF.

This clonotype was observed at least ten times. CDR3 in amino acids: CASSLSLADTDTQYF. DNA for the CDR3: TGTGCCAGCAGCTTAAGTCTAGCGGACACAGATACGCAGTATTTT. V usage is TRBV7-3 and J usage is TRBJ2-3; TRBD2 matches 7 bases. V lost 1 base and J lost 2; bases outside the gene matches: 3. There are 15 residues in the CDR3. Germline V gives CDR1 SGHTA, CDR2 FQGTGA. The full variable domain, completed using reference TRBV7-3 and TRBJ2-3, is GAGVSQTPSNKVTEKGKYVELRCDPISGHTALYWYRQSLGQGPEFLIYFQGTGAADDSGLPNDRFFAVRPEGSVSTLKIQRTERGDSAVYLCASSLSLADTDTQYFGPGTRLTVL.